This is a list of T cell receptor beta chains from one sample in a study of human T cells and chemical hapten exposure. MiXCR, run by TCRdb on the 5' RACE reads, gives a single entry per CDR3 protein. This table holds about 140,000 distinct CDR3 sequences, around 4.4% found once. The receptors originated from a female donor in good health. CDR3s include the opening cysteine and the closing phenylalanine or tryptophan. A D gene is named only where the DNA matches it firmly. Size tells how often a clone was seen (once, few, many) or the class of an expanded clone, and some rows leave it out.

>many|TRBV5-4|TRBJ2-4|.
CASSSARGAKNIQYF
TGTGCCAGCAGCTCCGCCCGCGGAGCCAAAAACATTCAGTACTTC
>many|TRBV5-1|TRBJ2-5|TRBD2
CASSPGLSETQYF
TGCGCCAGCAGCCCGGGACTATCAGAGACCCAGTACTTC
>few|TRBV12-3/TRBV12-4|TRBJ1-6|.
CASSFHMRQGYNSPLHF
TGTGCCAGCAGTTTTCACATGAGGCAGGGTTATAATTCACCCCTCCACTTT
>many|TRBV13|TRBJ2-5|.
CASSSQGNQETQYF
TGTGCCAGCAGCTCGCAGGGGAACCAAGAGACCCAGTACTTC
>.|TRBV27|TRBJ2-1|TRBD1
CASSSETGYDEQFF
TGTGCCAGCAGTTCCGAGACAGGGTACGATGAGCAGTTCTTC
>many|TRBV12-3/TRBV12-4|TRBJ1-6|.
CASSFQWDLGRSPLHF
TGTGCCAGCAGTTTCCAATGGGATCTAGGTCGTTCACCCCTCCACTTT
>many|TRBV7-3|TRBJ2-3|.
CASSFLGGTDTQYF
TGTGCCAGCAGCTTCCTAGGGGGGACAGATACGCAGTATTTT
>many|TRBV7-9|TRBJ2-7|.
CASSLTATYEQYF
TGTGCCAGCAGCTTAACAGCCACCTACGAGCAGTACTTC
>many|TRBV2|TRBJ2-3|.
CASSEGRTQDTQYF
TGTGCCAGCAGTGAAGGCAGGACCCAAGATACGCAGTATTTT
>many|TRBV5-1|TRBJ1-2|.
CASSKTGSNYGYTF
TGCGCCAGCAGCAAGACAGGATCTAACTATGGCTACACCTTC
>many|TRBV6-5|TRBJ1-1|.
CASSPSFNTEAFF
TGTGCCAGCAGTCCTAGTTTTAACACTGAAGCTTTCTTT
>many|TRBV2|TRBJ2-1|TRBD2
CASSELAGGYNEQFF
TGTGCCAGCAGTGAGCTAGCGGGGGGCTACAATGAGCAGTTCTTC
>few|TRBV28|TRBJ1-6|.
CASSKGRSYNSPLHF
TGTGCCAGCAGTAAGGGTCGCTCCTATAATTCACCCCTCCACTTT
>.|TRBV12-1|TRBJ2-5|.
CASSPRTEPKRTQYF
TGTGCCAGCAGCCCCCGGACAGAACCCAAGAGAACCCAGTACTTC
>.|TRBV7-7|TRBJ2-5|.
CTSSLGPPKETQYF
TGTACCAGCAGCTTAGGGCCCCCTAAAGAGACCCAGTACTTC
>many|TRBV5-4|TRBJ2-3|.
CASSPERWRLGDTQYF
TGTGCCAGCAGCCCGGAGCGGTGGAGACTTGGGGATACGCAGTATTTT
>many|TRBV20-1|TRBJ1-1|.
CSASFYPVRRVTEAFF
TGCAGTGCTAGTTTTTATCCAGTAAGACGGGTCACTGAAGCTTTCTTT
>many|TRBV5-6|TRBJ2-7|.
CASSLRAQGLAGEQYF
TGTGCCAGCAGCTTGAGGGCACAGGGGCTTGCGGGAGAGCAGTACTTC
>many|TRBV9|TRBJ2-5|TRBD2
CASSVGLAGAQRGETQYF
TGTGCCAGCAGCGTAGGACTAGCGGGAGCCCAACGGGGGGAGACCCAGTACTTC
>many|TRBV5-1|TRBJ2-7|.
CASSLPGTYEQYF
TGCGCCAGCAGCTTGCCCGGAACCTACGAGCAGTACTTC
>many|TRBV4-2|TRBJ1-3|TRBD1
CASSQDRRTGGNTIYF
TGTGCCAGCAGCCAAGATCGTAGGACAGGAGGAAACACCATATATTTT
>many|TRBV5-1|TRBJ1-1|.
CASSLASGNTEAFF
TGCGCCAGCAGCTTGGCCTCGGGGAACACTGAAGCTTTCTTT
>many|TRBV7-2|TRBJ1-5|.
CASSHSGVQPQHF
TGTGCCAGCAGCCATTCAGGGGTTCAGCCCCAGCATTTT
>many|TRBV6-4|TRBJ2-3|.
CASSVSASTDTQYF
TGTGCCAGCAGTGTAAGTGCGTCCACAGATACGCAGTATTTT
>many|TRBV4-2|TRBJ1-6|TRBD1
CASSQEVATGVGNSPLHF
TGTGCCAGCAGCCAAGAGGTCGCTACAGGGGTGGGGAATTCACCCCTCCACTTT
>many|TRBV5-6|TRBJ2-6|.
CASSSRQAFAGANVLTF
TGTGCCAGCAGCTCAAGACAGGCATTCGCTGGGGCCAACGTCCTGACTTTC
>many|TRBV20-1|TRBJ2-1|TRBD2
CSARGTTTTIEQFF
TGCAGTGCTAGGGGGACTACAACGACAATCGAGCAGTTCTTC
>.|TRBV27|TRBJ2-5|.
CASSLSGNIGETQYF
TGTGCCAGCAGTTTATCGGGGAATATCGGAGAGACCCAGTACTTC
>many|TRBV10-3|TRBJ2-7|TRBD1
CAIMGQGLSQYF
TGTGCCATCATGGGACAGGGACTTTCTCAGTACTTC
>many|TRBV5-1|TRBJ1-1|TRBD1
CASSDGQATEAFF
TGCGCCAGCAGCGACGGACAGGCCACTGAAGCTTTCTTT
>many|TRBV29-1|TRBJ1-2|TRBD1
CSVEGQGRAYGYTF
TGCAGCGTCGAAGGACAGGGCCGAGCCTATGGCTACACCTTC
>.|TRBV6-2/TRBV6-3|TRBJ1-2|.
CASSYSRGNYGYTF
TGTGCCAGCAGTTACTCCAGGGGTAACTATGGCTACACCTTC
>many|TRBV7-2|TRBJ1-2|.
CASSLLRVYGFTF
TGTGCCAGCAGCTTATTGAGGGTATATGGCTTCACCTTC
>many|TRBV7-2|TRBJ2-3|TRBD2
CASRATLAGITDTQYF
TGTGCCAGCAGGGCTACCCTAGCGGGGATTACAGATACGCAGTATTTT
>few|TRBV6-5|TRBJ1-2|.
CASSSGCLYGYTF
TGTGCCAGCAGTTCAGGATGCCTCTATGGCTACACCTTC
>many|TRBV5-1|TRBJ1-5|.
CASSLVGADNQPQHF
TGCGCCAGCAGCTTGGTGGGCGCCGACAATCAGCCCCAGCATTTT
>many|TRBV7-9|TRBJ1-5|.
CASSRGQPDNQPQHF
TGTGCCAGCAGCCGCGGACAGCCGGACAATCAGCCCCAGCATTTT
>many|TRBV15|TRBJ1-1|TRBD1
CATSSRQGVEAFF
TGTGCCACCAGCAGCCGACAGGGGGTTGAAGCTTTCTTT
>many|TRBV11-2|TRBJ2-1|.
CASSLDRSAGGLFNEQFF
TGTGCCAGCAGCTTAGATCGGTCCGCCGGAGGCCTTTTCAATGAGCAGTTCTTC
>few|TRBV6-2/TRBV6-3|TRBJ1-5|.
CASSYFGNQPQHF
TGTGCCAGCAGCTATTTCGGGAATCAGCCCCAGCATTTT
>.|TRBV19|TRBJ2-1|TRBD1
CASSDLVDRVYYNEQFF
TGTGCCAGTAGTGACCTGGTTGACAGGGTTTACTACAATGAGCAGTTCTTC
>many|TRBV11-3|TRBJ1-1|.
CASSLDSGGAGKATEAFF
TGTGCCAGCAGCTTAGATAGTGGAGGAGCGGGGAAGGCAACTGAAGCTTTCTTT
>many|TRBV20-1|TRBJ1-2|TRBD1
CSAPDREGVDYGYTF
TGCAGTGCTCCGGACAGGGAGGGAGTGGACTATGGCTACACCTTC
>many|TRBV5-5|TRBJ2-3|.
CASSLVRVADTQYF
TGTGCCAGCAGCTTGGTTAGGGTGGCAGATACGCAGTATTTT
>.|TRBV5-1|TRBJ1-1|TRBD1
CASSTQGGSTEAFF
TGCGCCAGCAGCACCCAGGGGGGGAGCACTGAAGCTTTCTTT
>many|TRBV5-1|TRBJ1-2|.
CASSLGPGNGYTF
TGCGCCAGCAGCTTGGGACCCGGAAATGGCTACACCTTC
>many|TRBV6-5|TRBJ2-7|TRBD2
CASSYSGASGGYEQYF
TGTGCCAGCAGTTACTCCGGGGCTAGCGGGGGGTACGAGCAGTACTTC
>.|TRBV5-1|TRBJ2-7|.
CASSLVAGSHEQYF
TGCGCCAGCAGCTTGGTGGCAGGGTCACACGAGCAGTACTTC
>many|TRBV20-1|TRBJ2-1|TRBD2
CSASRGGGALSEQFF
TGCAGTGCTAGTCGGGGCGGGGGGGCTTTGAGTGAGCAGTTCTTC
>.|TRBV2|TRBJ2-5|TRBD2
CASSGTPERGGLPETQYF
TGTGCCAGCAGTGGCACGCCTGAGCGGGGGGGCCTCCCGGAGACCCAGTACTTC
>many|TRBV15|TRBJ2-7|.
CATSRDFRGAYEQYF
TGTGCCACCAGCAGAGATTTCAGGGGGGCCTACGAGCAGTACTTC
>many|TRBV19|TRBJ2-5|TRBD2
CASSSFAGTSDQETQYF
TGTGCCAGTAGTTCGTTTGCCGGGACTAGCGATCAAGAGACCCAGTACTTC
>few|TRBV13|TRBJ2-1|TRBD1
CASSGLGGEDSYNEQFF
TGTGCCAGCAGCGGGTTAGGGGGCGAGGATAGCTACAATGAGCAGTTCTTC